Following are 5 T cell receptor beta chains from one sample sequenced in a study of blood T cell repertoires in COVID-19. Produced via immunoSEQ multiplex PCR; TCRdb's table is partial and in-frame only. The profile shows around 320,000 clones, around nine tenths of them singletons. The sample was peripheral blood. These receptors originate from a woman under 40 with COVID-19, enrolled during active disease.

The chain couples TRBV3-1 (or the pseudogene TRBV3-2) to TRBJ1-3; 7 nucleotides align to TRBD1. V was pared by 4 bases and J by 1 base, with 4 bases of the junction left unmatched. Germline V gene sequence: CDR1 LGHDT, CDR2 YNNKEL (reference sequence). The CDR3 sequence is 15 residues long. The CDR3 nucleotides read TGTGCCAGCAGCCGGGACAGTTCGTCTGGAAACACCATATATTTT. The encoded protein is CASSRDSSSGNTIYF.

This CDR3 is CASRVAGPTNSPLHF. For the CDR3, the DNA is TGTGCCAGCAGGGTCGCGGGGCCAACTAATTCACCCCTCCACTTT. The gene calls are TRBV6-5 and TRBJ1-6, with D perhaps TRBD1 (5 bases). Trimming left V 6 bases short and J 6 bases short, with 15 bases between. Germline CDR1 MNHEY, CDR2 SVGAGI. The CDR3 runs to 15 residues.

V and J are TRBV19 and TRBJ1-4; TRBD1 agrees at 12 bases. After removal of 5 bases from V and 5 bases from J, the junction contained 6 bases not matched to a gene. This CDR3 region has 16 residues. Per the germline V gene, CDR1 is LNHDA and CDR2 is SQIVND (reference sequence). The CDR3 bases are TGTGCCAGTAGTCCCGGGACAGGGGGCGCGAATGAAAAACTGTTTTTT. This sequence encodes CASSPGTGGANEKLFF.

The V and J genes are TRBV7-9 and TRBJ2-3; 7 bases agree with TRBD1. V was pared by 4 bases and J by 0 bases, with 16 bases of the junction left unmatched. The CDR3 has 19 residues. The germline V gene has CDR1 SEHNR and CDR2 FQNEAQ (reference sequence). CDR3 region: CASSWLRSGGRGSTDTQYF. In nucleotides, the CDR3 is TGTGCCAGCAGCTGGCTCAGGTCCGGTGGCAGGGGGAGCACAGATACGCAGTATTTT. Complete variable domain (other parts from reference TRBV7-9 and TRBJ2-3): DTGVSQNPRHKITKRGQNVTFRCDPISEHNRLYWYRQTLGQGPEFLTYFQNEAQLEKSRLLSDRFSAERPKGSFSTLEIQRTEQGDSAMYLCASSWLRSGGRGSTDTQYFGPGTRLTVL.

This chain connects TRBV19 to TRBJ2-2; TRBD1 is a possible D gene (5 bases). CDR3 length: 14 residues. Trimming stripped 7 bases from V and 2 bases from J, with 11 bases between. Germline V gene data show CDR1 as LNHDA and CDR2 as SQIVND (reference sequence). In DNA, the CDR3 is TGTGCCAGTATAAGGACATTTAACACCGGGGAGCTGTTTTTT. Translating it yields CASIRTFNTGELFF.